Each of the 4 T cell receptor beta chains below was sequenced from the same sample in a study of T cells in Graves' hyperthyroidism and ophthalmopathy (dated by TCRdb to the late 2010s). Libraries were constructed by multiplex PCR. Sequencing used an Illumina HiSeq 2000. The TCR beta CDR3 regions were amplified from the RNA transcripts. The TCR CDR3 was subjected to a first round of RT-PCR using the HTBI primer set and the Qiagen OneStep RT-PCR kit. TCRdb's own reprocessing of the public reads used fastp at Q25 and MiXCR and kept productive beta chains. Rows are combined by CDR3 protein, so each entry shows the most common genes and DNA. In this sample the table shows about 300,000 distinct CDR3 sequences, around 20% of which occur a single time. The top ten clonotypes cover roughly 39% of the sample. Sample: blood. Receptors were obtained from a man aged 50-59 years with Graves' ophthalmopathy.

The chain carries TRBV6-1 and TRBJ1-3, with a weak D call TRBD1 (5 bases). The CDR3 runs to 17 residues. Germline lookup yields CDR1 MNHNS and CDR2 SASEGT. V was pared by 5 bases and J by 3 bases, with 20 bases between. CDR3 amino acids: CASSIHGTSSVGNTIYF. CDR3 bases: TGTGCCAGCAGTATCCACGGGACTAGCTCCGTTGGAAACACCATATATTTT.

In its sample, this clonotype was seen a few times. CDR3 protein: CASSLGDRGSGYTF. The CDR3 DNA sequence: TGTGCCAGCAGCTTAGGGGACAGGGGATCCGGCTACACCTTC. The chain couples TRBV7-8 to TRBJ1-2, with 10 bases fitting TRBD1. The V and J ends lost 1 base and 8 bases, in that order; junction bases with no gene match: 4. This CDR3 has 14 residues. Germline V lookup: CDR1 SGHVS, CDR2 FQNEAQ.

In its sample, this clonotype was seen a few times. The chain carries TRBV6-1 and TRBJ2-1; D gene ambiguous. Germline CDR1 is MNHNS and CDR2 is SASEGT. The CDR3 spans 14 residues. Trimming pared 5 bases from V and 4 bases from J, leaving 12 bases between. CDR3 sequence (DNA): TGTGCCAGCAGTCCTAACCGGCCGTACAATGAGCAGTTCTTC. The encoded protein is CASSPNRPYNEQFF.

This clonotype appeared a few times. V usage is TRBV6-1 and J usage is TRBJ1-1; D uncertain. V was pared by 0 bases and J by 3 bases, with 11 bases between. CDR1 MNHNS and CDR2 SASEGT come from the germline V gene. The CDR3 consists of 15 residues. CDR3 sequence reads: CASSEAAGGDTEAFF. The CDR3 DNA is TGTGCCAGCAGTGAAGCCGCCGGCGGGGACACTGAAGCTTTCTTT.